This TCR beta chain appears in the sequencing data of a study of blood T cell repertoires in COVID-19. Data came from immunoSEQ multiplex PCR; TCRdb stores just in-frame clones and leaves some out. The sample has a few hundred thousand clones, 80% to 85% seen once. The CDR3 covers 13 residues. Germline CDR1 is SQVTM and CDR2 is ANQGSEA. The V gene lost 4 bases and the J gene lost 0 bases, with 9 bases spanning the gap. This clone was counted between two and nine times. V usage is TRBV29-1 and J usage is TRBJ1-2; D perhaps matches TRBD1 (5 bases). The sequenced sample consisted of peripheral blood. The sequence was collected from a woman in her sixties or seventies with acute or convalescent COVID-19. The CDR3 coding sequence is TGCAGCGTTGCCAGGGAGGCTAACTATGGCTACACCTTC. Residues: CSVAREANYGYTF.